One sample yielded the 18 T cell receptor beta chains listed below, sequenced in a study of T cell clones after liver transplantation. The repertoire was sequenced with immunoSEQ multiplex PCR; TCRdb's copy has only in-frame clones and lacks some. The sample contains tens of thousands of clones, less than 85% of which appear only once. Material: CD4+ T cells from blood, obtained before liver transplant. Source of these receptors: a human donor who received a liver transplant.

The chain links TRBV28 to TRBJ2-5; 10 bases agree with TRBD1. Germline V gives CDR1 MDHEN, CDR2 SYDVKM. V gave up 6 bases and J gave up 5 bases; unmatched junction bases: 9. The CDR3 runs to 15 residues. The CDR3 DNA reads as TGTGCCAGCAGACGACAGGGGGCTATACGGGAGACCCAGTACTTC. It specifies CASRRQGAIRETQYF.

The chain recombines TRBV5-1 with TRBJ2-1; 7 nucleotides agree with TRBD2. Germline V gene sequence: CDR1 SGHRS, CDR2 YFSETQ. The CDR3 is 15 residues long. V lost 1 base, J lost 2 bases, and 3 bases stayed unmatched. The DNA of the CDR3 is TGCGCCAGCAGCTTGAGCGGGAATACCTACAATGAGCAGTTCTTC. Translating it yields CASSLSGNTYNEQFF.

The chain joins TRBV27 to TRBJ1-4, with 9 positions matching TRBD1. Looked up from germline, CDR1 is MNHEY and CDR2 is SMNVEV (reference sequence). The length of the CDR3 is 14 residues. The V gene end was trimmed by 6 bases and the J gene end by 6 bases; junction bases not matched to a gene: 5. CDR3 sequence: CASSKGQGHEKLFF. The CDR3 nucleotides are TGTGCCAGCAGCAAGGGACAGGGTCATGAAAAACTGTTTTTT.

This chain uses TRBV5-6 with TRBJ1-4, with 7 bases identical to TRBD1. Germline CDR1 and CDR2: SGHDT and YYEEEE. Trimming at V came to 4 bases and at J to 6 bases, leaving 9 bases not matched to a gene. CDR3 length: 15 amino acids. The CDR3 loop reads CASSLGQQPHEKLFF. The CDR3 DNA sequence: TGTGCCAGCAGCCTGGGACAGCAACCCCATGAAAAACTGTTTTTT.

This chain connects TRBV9 to TRBJ1-1, with 7 bases lining up with TRBD1. This CDR3 is 15 amino acids long. The V gene end was trimmed by 4 bases and the J gene end by 1 base; junction bases not matched to a gene: 7. Looked up from germline, CDR1 is SGDLS and CDR2 is YYNGEE. CDR3 protein: CASSKEGAGNTEAFF. The CDR3 DNA reads TGTGCCAGCAGCAAGGAGGGGGCTGGGAACACTGAAGCTTTCTTT.

The rearrangement joins TRBV27 to TRBJ1-4; weak D call: TRBD1 (5 bases). V was trimmed by 5 bases and J by 8 bases, leaving 15 bases between them. The CDR3 sequence is 14 residues long. Germline-derived CDR1 and CDR2 are MNHEY and SMNVEV (reference sequence). CDR3 residues: CASSPIGTWEKLFF. CDR3 coding DNA: TGTGCCAGCAGTCCGATAGGGACTTGGGAAAAACTGTTTTTT.

The rearrangement uses TRBV27 and TRBJ2-3, with D unresolved. The germline V gene has CDR1 MNHEY and CDR2 SMNVEV (reference sequence). The CDR3 has 14 amino acids. Trimming cost V 4 bases and J 6 bases, with 14 bases left between them. The CDR3 loop is CASSSHPPRDTQYF. The CDR3 region has the DNA TGTGCCAGCAGTTCACACCCCCCCAGGGATACGCAGTATTTT.

The rearrangement uses TRBV28 and TRBJ2-7; TRBD2 agrees at 12 bases. The CDR3 extends over 15 amino acids. V dropped 4 bases and J dropped 4; count of bases not matched to a gene: 5. Germline assignment: CDR1 MDHEN and CDR2 SYDVKM. CDR3 residues: CASSSTSGSSYEQYF. The CDR3 DNA follows: TGTGCCAGCAGTTCGACTAGCGGGAGCTCGTACGAGCAGTACTTC.

This clone was counted a single time. The chain joins TRBV7-2 to TRBJ1-2; D is undetermined. This CDR3 has 14 amino acids. Trimming pared 3 bases from V and 1 base from J, leaving 9 bases between. Germline lookup yields CDR1 SGHTA and CDR2 FQGNSA. The CDR3 sequence is CASSFPAGNYGYTF. CDR3 DNA sequence: TGTGCCAGCAGCTTCCCGGCGGGTAACTATGGCTACACCTTC.

This clone was counted only a few times. V and J are TRBV5-1 and TRBJ2-3, with 8 bases lining up with TRBD1. Trimming at V came to 6 bases and at J to 6 bases, leaving 9 bases not matched to a gene. Germline-derived CDR1 and CDR2 are SGHRS and YFSETQ. The CDR3 contains 14 residues. The CDR3 reads CASTLDRAADTQYF. The CDR3 nucleotides are TGCGCCAGCACGCTGGACAGGGCTGCGGATACGCAGTATTTT. The complete variable domain, with remaining parts taken from reference TRBV5-1 and TRBJ2-3, reads KAGVTQTPRYLIKTRGQQVTLSCSPISGHRSVSWYQQTPGQGLQFLFEYFSETQRNKGNFPGRFSGRQFSNSRSEMNVSTLELGDSALYLCASTLDRAADTQYFGPGTRLTVL.

A single count supports this clone. The V gene is TRBV9, the J gene TRBJ2-4; TRBD2 might be the D (6 bases). The V end was cut by 3 bases, the J end by 7 bases, with 17 bases between. The CDR3 is 15 residues long. Germline CDR1 and CDR2: SGDLS and YYNGEE. CDR3 in DNA: TGTGCCAGCAGCGGGGGTGTGGGACTCAGGAACATTCAGTACTTC. Its protein product is CASSGGVGLRNIQYF.

This chain connects TRBV19 to TRBJ2-3; TRBD2 agrees at 12 bases. V shed 4 bases, J shed 2 bases, and the junction held 10 bases outside the gene matches. CDR1 LNHDA and CDR2 SQIVND come from the germline V gene (reference sequence). The CDR3 extends over 18 amino acids. In DNA, the CDR3 is TGTGCCAGTAGTACAAACCCCAGACTAGCGGGAGCCACAGATACGCAGTATTTT. It is translated as CASSTNPRLAGATDTQYF.

This chain links TRBV25-1 with TRBJ1-4, with 8 bases fitting TRBD1. Germline CDR1 and CDR2: MGHDK and SYGVNS. J lost 6 bases, V lost 1 base, and 4 bases had no gene match. CDR3 length: 15 amino acids. The CDR3 sequence is CASSEWAGGHEKLFF. The DNA of the CDR3 is TGTGCCAGCAGTGAATGGGCAGGGGGCCATGAAAAACTGTTTTTT.

The chain carries TRBV9 and TRBJ2-3, with D unresolved. This CDR3 spans 14 amino acids. Germline V gene sequence: CDR1 SGDLS, CDR2 YYNGEE. V shed 0 bases and J shed 2 bases, with 7 bases lying between them. The CDR3 is CASSVDGNTDTQYF. The DNA for the CDR3 is TGTGCCAGCAGCGTAGATGGGAACACAGATACGCAGTATTTT.

This rearrangement joins TRBV5-5 to TRBJ2-6; D remains ambiguous. This CDR3 has 18 amino acids. Per germline, CDR1 SGHKS and CDR2 YYEKEE (reference sequence). Trimming removed 0 bases from V and 4 bases from J, with 17 bases in between. The CDR3 spells CASSLVGTRARGANVLTF. Here the CDR3 DNA reads TGTGCCAGCAGCTTGGTAGGCACCCGGGCACGCGGGGCCAACGTCCTGACTTTC.

The chain is built from TRBV6-5 and TRBJ2-5; D may be TRBD1 (7 bases). The CDR3 sequence is 13 residues long. Trimming pared 6 bases from V and 5 bases from J, leaving 13 bases between. Germline V lookup: CDR1 MNHEY, CDR2 SVGAGI. CDR3 loop: CASRTRGVETQYF. The CDR3 DNA is TGTGCCAGCAGAACCAGGGGGGTTGAGACCCAGTACTTC.

This clone was picked up one time. The junction shows a germline mismatch at one end, possibly a read error. The V gene is TRBV5-1, the J gene TRBJ1-6; D unresolved. This CDR3 contains 14 residues. The V gene's germline CDR1 is SGHRS and CDR2 YFSETQ. Written as DNA, the CDR3 is TGCGCCAGCAGCCTCGGGTCCTCTAATTCACCCCTCCACTTT. Translated, it gives CASSLGSSNSPLHF. The whole variable domain, remainder taken from reference TRBV5-1 and TRBJ1-6, is KAGVTQTPRYLIKTRGQQVTLSCSPISGHRSVSWYQQTPGQGLQFLFEYFSETQRNKGNFPGRFSGRQFSNSRSEMNVSTLELGDSALYLCASSLGSSNSPLHFGNGTRLTVT.

This sequence joins TRBV9 and TRBJ2-1; TRBD2 is a possible D gene (6 bases). Trimming left V 0 bases short and J 7 bases short, with 11 bases between. Germline CDR1 SGDLS, CDR2 YYNGEE. The length of the CDR3 is 14 residues. CDR3 in amino acids: CASSVGVTSNEQFF. CDR3 nucleotides: TGTGCCAGCAGCGTAGGAGTGACTAGTAATGAGCAGTTCTTC. The entire variable domain, with the rest obtained from reference TRBV9 and TRBJ2-1, is as follows: DSGVTQTPKHLITATGQRVTLRCSPRSGDLSVYWYQQSLDQGLQFLIQYYNGEERAKGNILERFSAQQFPDLHSELNLSSLELGDSALYFCASSVGVTSNEQFFGPGTRLTVL.